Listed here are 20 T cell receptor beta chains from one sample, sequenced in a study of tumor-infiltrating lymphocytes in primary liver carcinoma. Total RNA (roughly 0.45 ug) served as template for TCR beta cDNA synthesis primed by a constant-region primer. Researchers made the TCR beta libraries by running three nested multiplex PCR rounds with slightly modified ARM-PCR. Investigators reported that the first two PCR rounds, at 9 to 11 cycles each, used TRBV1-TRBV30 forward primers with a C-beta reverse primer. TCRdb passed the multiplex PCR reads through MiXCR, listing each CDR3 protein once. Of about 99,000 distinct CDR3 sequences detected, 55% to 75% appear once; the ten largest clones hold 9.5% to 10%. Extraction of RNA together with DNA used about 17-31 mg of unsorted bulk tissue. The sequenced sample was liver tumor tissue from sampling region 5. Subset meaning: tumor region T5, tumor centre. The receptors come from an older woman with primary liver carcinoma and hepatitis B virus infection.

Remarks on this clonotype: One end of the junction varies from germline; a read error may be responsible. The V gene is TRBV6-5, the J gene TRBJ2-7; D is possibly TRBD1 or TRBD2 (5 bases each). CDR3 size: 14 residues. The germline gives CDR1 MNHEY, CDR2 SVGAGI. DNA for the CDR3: TGTGCCAGCAGTTACCAGAGGGGATCCTACGAGAAGTACTTC. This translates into CASSYQRGSYEKYF.

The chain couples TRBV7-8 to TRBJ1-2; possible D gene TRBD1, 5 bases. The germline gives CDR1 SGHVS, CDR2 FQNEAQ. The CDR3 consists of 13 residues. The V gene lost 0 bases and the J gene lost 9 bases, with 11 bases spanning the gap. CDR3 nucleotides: TGTGCCAGCAGCTTAGCAGGGGCTGCCAGCTACACCTTC. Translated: CASSLAGAASYTF.

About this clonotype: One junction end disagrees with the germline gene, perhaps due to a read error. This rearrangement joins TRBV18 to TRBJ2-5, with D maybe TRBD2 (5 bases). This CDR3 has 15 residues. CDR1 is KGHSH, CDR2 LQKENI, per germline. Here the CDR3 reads CASSPPHSAQETQYF. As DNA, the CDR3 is TGTGCCAGCTCACCACCTCATAGCGCCCAAGAGACTCAGTACTTC.

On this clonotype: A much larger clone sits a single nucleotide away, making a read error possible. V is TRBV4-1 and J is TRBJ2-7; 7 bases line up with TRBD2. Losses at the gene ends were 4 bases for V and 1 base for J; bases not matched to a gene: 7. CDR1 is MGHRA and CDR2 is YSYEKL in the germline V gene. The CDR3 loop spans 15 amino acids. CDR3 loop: CASSRVVGGSYEQYF. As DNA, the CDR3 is TGCGCCAGCAGCCGAGTAGTGGGAGGGTCCTACGAGCAGTACTTC.

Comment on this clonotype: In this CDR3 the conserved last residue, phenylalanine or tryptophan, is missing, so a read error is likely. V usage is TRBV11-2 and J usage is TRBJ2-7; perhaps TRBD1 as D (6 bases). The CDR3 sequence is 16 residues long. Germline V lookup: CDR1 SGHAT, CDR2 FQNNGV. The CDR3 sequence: CGSTTPGQKARGEQYS. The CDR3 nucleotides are TGTGGCAGCACGACTCCTGGGCAGAAGGCAAGGGGGGAGCAGTACTCC.

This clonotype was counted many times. The CDR3 here is CASSEAPEYSNQPQHF. CDR3 bases: TGTGCCAGCAGTGAAGCACCAGAATATAGCAATCAGCCCCAGCATTTT. The chain employs TRBV6-1 and TRBJ1-5; D is unresolved. Trimming shortened V by 0 bases and J by 0 bases, and 9 bases separated the two germline ends. The CDR3 loop spans 16 amino acids. Germline CDR1 is MNHNS and CDR2 is SASEGT.

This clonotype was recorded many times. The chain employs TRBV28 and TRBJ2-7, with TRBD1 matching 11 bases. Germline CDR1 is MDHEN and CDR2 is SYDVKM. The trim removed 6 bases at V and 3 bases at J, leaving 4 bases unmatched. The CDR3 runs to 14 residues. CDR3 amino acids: CASRSGTGGYEQYF. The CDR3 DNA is TGTGCCAGCAGAAGCGGGACAGGGGGCTACGAGCAGTACTTC.

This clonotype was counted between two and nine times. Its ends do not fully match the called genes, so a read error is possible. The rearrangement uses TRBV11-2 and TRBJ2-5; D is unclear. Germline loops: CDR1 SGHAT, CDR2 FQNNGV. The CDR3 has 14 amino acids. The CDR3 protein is CASCLTAEQEAQYF. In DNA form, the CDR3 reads TGTGCCAGCTGCTTAACCGCAGAACAAGAGGCCCAGTACTTC.

The CDR3 nucleotides are TGTGCCAGCAGTCCCACCGGCGGCGTGGTTGAAAAACTGTTTTTT. This encodes CASSPTGGVVEKLFF. This chain links TRBV28 with TRBJ1-4; D gene ambiguous. The CDR3 has 15 residues. The V end lost 5 bases, the J end lost 7 bases, and 17 bases lay between the germline ends. Germline CDR1 and CDR2: MDHEN and SYDVKM.

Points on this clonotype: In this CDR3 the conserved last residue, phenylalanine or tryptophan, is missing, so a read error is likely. The CDR3 reads CSATTSGDTQYV. The DNA of the CDR3 is TGCAGCGCGACAACATCGGGAGATACGCAGTATGTT. The rearrangement joins TRBV29-1 to TRBJ2-3; D uncertain. The germline V gene encodes CDR1 SQVTM and CDR2 ANQGSEA. With 7 bases removed from V and 5 bases from J, the gap between germline ends came to 13 bases. The CDR3 runs 12 residues.

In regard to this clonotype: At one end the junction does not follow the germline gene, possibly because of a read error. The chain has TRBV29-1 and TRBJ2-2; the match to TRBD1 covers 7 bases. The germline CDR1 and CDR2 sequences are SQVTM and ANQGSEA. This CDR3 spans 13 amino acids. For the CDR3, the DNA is TGCAACGCTGTGACAGGGCTCCCCGGGGAGCTGTTGTTT. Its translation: CNAVTGLPGELLF.

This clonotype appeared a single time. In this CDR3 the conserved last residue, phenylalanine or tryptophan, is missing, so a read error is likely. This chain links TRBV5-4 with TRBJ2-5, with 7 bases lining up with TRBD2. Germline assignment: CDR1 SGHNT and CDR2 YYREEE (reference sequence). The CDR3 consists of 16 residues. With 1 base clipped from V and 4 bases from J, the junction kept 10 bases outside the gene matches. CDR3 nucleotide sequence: TGTGCCAGCAGCTTGCCCCGGGGAGGGAAGCCAGAGACCCAGTACTTA. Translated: CASSLPRGGKPETQYL.

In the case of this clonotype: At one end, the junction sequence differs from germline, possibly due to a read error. The CDR3: CVWSWGGGTEAFF. The CDR3 DNA reads TGTGTCTGGAGTTGGGGAGGGGGCACTGAAGCTTTCTTT. The chain carries TRBV30 and TRBJ1-1; tentative D call: TRBD1 (6 bases). This CDR3 spans 13 amino acids. The germline gives CDR1 GTSNPN, CDR2 SVGIG (reference sequence).

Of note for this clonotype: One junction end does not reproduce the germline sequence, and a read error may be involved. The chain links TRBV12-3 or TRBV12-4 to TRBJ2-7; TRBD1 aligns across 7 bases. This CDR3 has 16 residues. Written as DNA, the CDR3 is TGTGCCAACAGTTTTAGTAGGTCAGGGGGTTCCTACGAGCAGTACTTC. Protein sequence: CANSFSRSGGSYEQYF.

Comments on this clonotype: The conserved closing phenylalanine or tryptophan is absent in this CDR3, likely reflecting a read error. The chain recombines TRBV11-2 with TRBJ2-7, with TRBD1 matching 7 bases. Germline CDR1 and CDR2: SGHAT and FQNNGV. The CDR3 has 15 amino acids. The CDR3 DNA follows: TGTGCCAGCAGCTTAGTCCCAACAGGGGCCTACGAACAGTACTCC. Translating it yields CASSLVPTGAYEQYS.

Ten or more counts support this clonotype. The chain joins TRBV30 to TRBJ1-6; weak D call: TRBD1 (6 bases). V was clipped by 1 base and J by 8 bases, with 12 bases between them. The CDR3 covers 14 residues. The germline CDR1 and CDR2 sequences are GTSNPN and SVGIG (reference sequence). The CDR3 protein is CAWSGTEGYSPLHF. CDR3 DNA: TGTGCCTGGAGTGGGACAGAAGGTTATTCACCCCTCCACTTT.

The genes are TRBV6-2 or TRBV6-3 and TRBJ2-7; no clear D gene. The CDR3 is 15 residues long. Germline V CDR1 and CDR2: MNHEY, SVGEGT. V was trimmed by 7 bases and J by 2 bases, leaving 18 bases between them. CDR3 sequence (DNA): TGTGCCAGCACCGCATTACAGTGGAACGCCTACGAGCAGTACTTC. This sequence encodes CASTALQWNAYEQYF.

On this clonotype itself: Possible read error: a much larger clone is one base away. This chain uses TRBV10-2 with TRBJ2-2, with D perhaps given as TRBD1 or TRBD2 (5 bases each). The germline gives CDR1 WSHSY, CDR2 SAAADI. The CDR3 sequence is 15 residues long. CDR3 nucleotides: TGCGCCACCCGGGGCGCTTATTCGAACACCGGGGTGCTGTTTTTT. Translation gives CATRGAYSNTGVLFF.

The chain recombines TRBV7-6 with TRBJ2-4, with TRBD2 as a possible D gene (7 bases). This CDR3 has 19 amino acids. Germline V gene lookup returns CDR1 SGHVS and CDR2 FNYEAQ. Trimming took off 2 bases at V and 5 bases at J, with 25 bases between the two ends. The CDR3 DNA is TGTGCCAGCAGCTTATCCCGCCCCGGCGGGGGCGAAAAGGAAAACATTCAGTACTTC. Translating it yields CASSLSRPGGGEKENIQYF. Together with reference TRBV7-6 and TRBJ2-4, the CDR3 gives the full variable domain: GAGVSQSPRYKVTKRGQDVALRCDPISGHVSLYWYRQALGQGPEFLTYFNYEAQQDKSGLPNDRFSAERPEGSISTLTIQRTEQRDSAMYRCASSLSRPGGGEKENIQYFGAGTRLSVL.

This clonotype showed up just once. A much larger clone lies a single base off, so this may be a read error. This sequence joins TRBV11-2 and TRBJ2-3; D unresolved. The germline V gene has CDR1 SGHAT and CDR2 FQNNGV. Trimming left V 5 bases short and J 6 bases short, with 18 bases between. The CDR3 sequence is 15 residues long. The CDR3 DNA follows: TGTGCCAGCAGCCCCTCTGCGAGTATGGGGGATACGCAGTATTTT. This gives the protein CASSPSASMGDTQYF.